This section outlines one TCR beta chain sequence together with its context. The antigen remains unidentified. These data originate in a study of cytomegalovirus exposure and HLA in healthy donors. Study in general: Inside one of the first data releases sat about 85 million unique TCRs taken from HLA-typed donors.

The study's findings and limits: Across donors, most TCRs were seen rarely, yet some public ones were widespread. A missense DCLRE1C variant was associated with V- and J-gene trimming of TCR beta chains in a later analysis, and an independent cohort replicated the association. CMV antigen specificity was confirmed in vitro for a few CMV-associated chains.

The V gene's germline CDR1 is LNHNV and CDR2 YYDKDF (reference sequence). The CDR3 has 14 residues. J was trimmed by 2 bases and V by 8 bases; bases with no gene match: 7. PCR involved 60 Vbeta and 13 Jbeta primers. Sequenced by immunoSEQ multiplex PCR; TCRdb stores in-frame clones only, minus some. The data hold a few hundred thousand clones, with under 85% observed a single time. Sequencing was performed on PBMCs. This rearrangement joins TRBV15 to TRBJ2-3; TRBD2 aligns across 7 bases. The source of this sequence is a woman in her fifties or sixties in good health and CMV-seropositive. CDR3 in amino acids: CATQSGDFTDTQYF. CDR3 DNA: TGTGCCACCCAAAGCGGGGATTTCACAGATACGCAGTATTTT.